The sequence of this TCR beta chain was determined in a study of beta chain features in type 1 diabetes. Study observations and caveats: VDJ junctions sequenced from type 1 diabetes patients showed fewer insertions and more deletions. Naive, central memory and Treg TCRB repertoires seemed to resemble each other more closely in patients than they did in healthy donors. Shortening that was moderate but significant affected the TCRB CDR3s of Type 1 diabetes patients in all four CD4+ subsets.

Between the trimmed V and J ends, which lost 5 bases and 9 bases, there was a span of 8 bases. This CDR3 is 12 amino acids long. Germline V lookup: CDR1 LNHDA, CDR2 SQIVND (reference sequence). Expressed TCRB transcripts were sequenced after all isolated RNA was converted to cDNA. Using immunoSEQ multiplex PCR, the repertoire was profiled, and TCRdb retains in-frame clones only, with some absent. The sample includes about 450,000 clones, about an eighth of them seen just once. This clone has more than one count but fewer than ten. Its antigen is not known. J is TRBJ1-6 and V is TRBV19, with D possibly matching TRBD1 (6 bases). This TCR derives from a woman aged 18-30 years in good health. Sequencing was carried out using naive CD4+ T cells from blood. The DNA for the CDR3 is TGTGCCAGTAGTGGCAGGGGTTCACCCCTCCACTTT. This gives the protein CASSGRGSPLHF.